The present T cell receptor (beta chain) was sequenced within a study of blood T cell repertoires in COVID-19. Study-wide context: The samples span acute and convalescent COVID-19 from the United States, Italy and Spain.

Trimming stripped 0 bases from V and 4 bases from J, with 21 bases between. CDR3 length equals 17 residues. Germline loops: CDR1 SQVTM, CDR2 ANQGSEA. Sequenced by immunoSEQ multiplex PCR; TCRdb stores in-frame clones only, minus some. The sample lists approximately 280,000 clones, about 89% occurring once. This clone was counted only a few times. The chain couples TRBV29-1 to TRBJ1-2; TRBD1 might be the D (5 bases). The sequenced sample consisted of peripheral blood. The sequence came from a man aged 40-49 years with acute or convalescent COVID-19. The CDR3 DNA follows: TGCAGCGTTGAAGATCTTGTTGGGACTCAGGGCCTCTATGGCTACACCTTC. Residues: CSVEDLVGTQGLYGYTF.